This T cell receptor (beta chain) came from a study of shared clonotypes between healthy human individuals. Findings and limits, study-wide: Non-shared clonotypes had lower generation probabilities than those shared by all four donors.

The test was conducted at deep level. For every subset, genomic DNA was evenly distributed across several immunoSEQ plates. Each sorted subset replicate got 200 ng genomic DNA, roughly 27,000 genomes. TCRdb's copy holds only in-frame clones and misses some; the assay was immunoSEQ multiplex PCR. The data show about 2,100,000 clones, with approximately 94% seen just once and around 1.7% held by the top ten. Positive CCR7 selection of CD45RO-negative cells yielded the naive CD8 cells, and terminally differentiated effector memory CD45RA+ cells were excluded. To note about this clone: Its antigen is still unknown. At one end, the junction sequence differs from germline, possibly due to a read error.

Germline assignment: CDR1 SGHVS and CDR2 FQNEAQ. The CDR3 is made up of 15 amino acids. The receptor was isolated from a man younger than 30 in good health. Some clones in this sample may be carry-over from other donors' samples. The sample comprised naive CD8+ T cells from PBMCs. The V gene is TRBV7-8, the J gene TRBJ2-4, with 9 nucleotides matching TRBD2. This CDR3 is CASSLAREGKNIQYF. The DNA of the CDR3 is TGTGCCAGCAGCCTAGCGCGGGAGGGAAAAAACATTCAGTACTTC.